The subject of this entry is one T cell receptor (beta chain). This may be a read error, as it is one base from a much larger clone. These data come from a study of blood T cells in healthy people across ages. The use of a sample-barcoded 5' primer and a J-beta primer mix characterized a second PCR of about 6 to 12 cycles. TCRdb reprocessed the 5' RACE reads via MiXCR and lists one record per CDR3 protein. The table has 600,000 or so distinct CDR3 sequences, about 30% seen once. The junction had 7 bases not matched to a gene; V was cut back by 7 bases and J by 5 bases. CDR1 SGHKS and CDR2 YYEKEE come from the germline V gene (reference sequence). CDR3 length: 14 residues.

The TCR was taken from a woman aged 80 or over in good health. The specimen was blood. V and J are TRBV5-5 and TRBJ2-1; 9 bases fit TRBD2. The CDR3 sequence: CASAASGVHNEQFF. In nucleotides, the CDR3 is TGTGCCAGCGCCGCTAGCGGGGTCCACAATGAGCAGTTCTTC.